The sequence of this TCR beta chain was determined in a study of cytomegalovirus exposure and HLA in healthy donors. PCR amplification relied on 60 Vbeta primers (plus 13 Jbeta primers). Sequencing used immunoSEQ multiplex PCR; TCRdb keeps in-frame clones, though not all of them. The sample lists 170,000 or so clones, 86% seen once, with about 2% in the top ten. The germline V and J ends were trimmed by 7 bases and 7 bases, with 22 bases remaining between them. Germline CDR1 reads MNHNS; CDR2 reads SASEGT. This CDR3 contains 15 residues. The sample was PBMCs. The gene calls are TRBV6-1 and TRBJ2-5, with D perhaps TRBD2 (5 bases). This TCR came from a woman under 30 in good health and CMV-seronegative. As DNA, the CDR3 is TGTGCCAGCACCCAGGCCGGACTTGCCCCAAGGACCCAGTACTTC. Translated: CASTQAGLAPRTQYF.